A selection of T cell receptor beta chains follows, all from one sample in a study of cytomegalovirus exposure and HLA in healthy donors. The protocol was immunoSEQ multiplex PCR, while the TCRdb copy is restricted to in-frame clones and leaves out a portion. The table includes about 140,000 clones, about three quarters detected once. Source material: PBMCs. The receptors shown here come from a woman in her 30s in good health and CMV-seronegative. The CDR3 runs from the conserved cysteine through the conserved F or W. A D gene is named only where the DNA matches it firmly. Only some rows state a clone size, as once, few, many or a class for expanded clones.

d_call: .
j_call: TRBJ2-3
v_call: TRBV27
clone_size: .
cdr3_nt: TGTGCCAGCAGCCCGGGAAGTTTTGCTACTCAAGTCGCAGATACGCAGTATTTT
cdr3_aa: CASSPGSFATQVADTQYF

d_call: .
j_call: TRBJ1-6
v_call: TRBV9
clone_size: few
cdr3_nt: TGTGCCAGCAGCGTCGGCAGCGGTGGCTCACCCCTCCACTTT
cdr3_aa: CASSVGSGGSPLHF

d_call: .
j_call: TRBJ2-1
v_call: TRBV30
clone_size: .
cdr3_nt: TGTGCCCGACAGGTTGCCTACAATGAGCAGTTCTTC
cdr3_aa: CARQVAYNEQFF

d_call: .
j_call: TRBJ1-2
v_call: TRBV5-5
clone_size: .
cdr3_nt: TGTGCCAGCAGCTTGGACGGTTTGGACTATGGCTACACCTTC
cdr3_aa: CASSLDGLDYGYTF

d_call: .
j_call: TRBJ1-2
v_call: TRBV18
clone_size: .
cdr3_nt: TGTGCCAGCTCACCGCGGGAGACCGGGTATGGCTACACCTTC
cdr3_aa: CASSPRETGYGYTF

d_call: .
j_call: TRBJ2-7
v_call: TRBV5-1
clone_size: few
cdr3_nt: TGCGCCAGCAGCTTGGGGCGGGACTACGAGCAGTACTTC
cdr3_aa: CASSLGRDYEQYF

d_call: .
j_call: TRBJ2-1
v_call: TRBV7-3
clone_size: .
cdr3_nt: TGTGCCAGCAGCTTAAGGGACTGGAGCTCCTACAATGAGCAGTTCTTC
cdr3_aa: CASSLRDWSSYNEQFF

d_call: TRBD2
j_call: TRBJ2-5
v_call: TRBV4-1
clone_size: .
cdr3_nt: TGCGCCAGCAGCCAAGAGGGGCTAGCGGGAGCAGAGACCCAGTACTTC
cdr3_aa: CASSQEGLAGAETQYF

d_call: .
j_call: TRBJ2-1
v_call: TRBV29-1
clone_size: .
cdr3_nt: TGCAGCGCGCACAACAGGGTTGAGCAGTTCTTC
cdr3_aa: CSAHNRVEQFF

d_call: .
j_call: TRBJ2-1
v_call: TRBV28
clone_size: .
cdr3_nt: TGTGCCAGCAGTCACCCAGGAAGCTCCTACAATGAGCAGTTCTTC
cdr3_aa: CASSHPGSSYNEQFF

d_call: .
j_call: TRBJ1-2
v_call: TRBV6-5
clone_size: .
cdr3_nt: TGTGCCAGCAGTGGCCTTCGGGCAGGGAACTATGGCTACACCTTC
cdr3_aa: CASSGLRAGNYGYTF

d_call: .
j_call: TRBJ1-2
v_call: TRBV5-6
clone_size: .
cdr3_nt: TGTGCCAGCAGCCTGTGGGCGCTGAAAGGTGACTACACCTTC
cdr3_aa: CASSLWALKGDYTF

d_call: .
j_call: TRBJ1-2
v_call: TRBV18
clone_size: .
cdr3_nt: TGTGCCAGCTCACCAGGACAACTACCTAACTATGGCTACACCTTC
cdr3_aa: CASSPGQLPNYGYTF

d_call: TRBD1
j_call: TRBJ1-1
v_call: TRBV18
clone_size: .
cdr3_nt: TGTGCCAGCTCACCCCGTTCAGCAGGAGCAGGGGGGAACACTGAAGCTTTCTTT
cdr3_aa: CASSPRSAGAGGNTEAFF

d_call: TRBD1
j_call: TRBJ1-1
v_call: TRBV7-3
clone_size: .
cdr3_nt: TGTGCCAGCAGCTCGAGGGGGCTGGGCACTGAAGCTTTCTTT
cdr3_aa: CASSSRGLGTEAFF

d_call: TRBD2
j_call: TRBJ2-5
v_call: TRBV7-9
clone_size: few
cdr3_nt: TGTGCCAGCAGCTCCAGCGGGGGGCGAGAGACCCAGTACTTC
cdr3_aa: CASSSSGGRETQYF

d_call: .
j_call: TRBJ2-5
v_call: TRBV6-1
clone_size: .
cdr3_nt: TGTGCCACCACGGGAGACGGACAAGAGACCCAGTACTTC
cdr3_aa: CATTGDGQETQYF

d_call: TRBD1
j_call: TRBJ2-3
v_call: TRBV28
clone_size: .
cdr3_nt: TGTGCCAGCAGTTTATGGGGGACAGATAAAACAGATACGCAGTATTTT
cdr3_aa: CASSLWGTDKTDTQYF

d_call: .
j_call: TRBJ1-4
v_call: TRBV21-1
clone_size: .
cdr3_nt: TGTGCCAGCATGGACAGGGAGGGGACAGAAAAACTGTTTTTT
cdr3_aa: CASMDREGTEKLFF

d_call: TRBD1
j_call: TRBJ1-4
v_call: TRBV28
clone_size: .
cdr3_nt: TGTGCCAGCAGTGCCCCCGAGACAGGGGAGGAAAAACTGTTTTTT
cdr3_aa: CASSAPETGEEKLFF

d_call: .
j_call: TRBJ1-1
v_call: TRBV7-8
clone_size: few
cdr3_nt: TGTGCCAGCAGCTCCCTGGCCACAGCGAACACTGAAGCTTTCTTT
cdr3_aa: CASSSLATANTEAFF

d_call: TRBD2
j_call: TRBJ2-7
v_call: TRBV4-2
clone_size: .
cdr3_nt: TGTGCCAGCAGCCAAGAAAGGCTAGCGGGAGTTGGCGAGCAGTACTTC
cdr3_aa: CASSQERLAGVGEQYF

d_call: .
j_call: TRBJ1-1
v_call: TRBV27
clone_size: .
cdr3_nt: TGTGCCAGCACCGAACGATACATGAACACTGAAGCTTTCTTT
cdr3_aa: CASTERYMNTEAFF

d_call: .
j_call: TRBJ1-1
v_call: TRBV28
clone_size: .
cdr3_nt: TGTGCCAGCAGGAGCCTGAACACTGAAGCTTTCTTT
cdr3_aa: CASRSLNTEAFF

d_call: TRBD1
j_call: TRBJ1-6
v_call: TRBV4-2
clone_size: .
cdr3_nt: TGTGCCAGCAGCCAAGACAAGGCAGGGGGCGGTTCACCCCTCCACTTT
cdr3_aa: CASSQDKAGGGSPLHF

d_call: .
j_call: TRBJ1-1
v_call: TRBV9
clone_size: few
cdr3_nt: TGTGCCAGCAGCGTAGCTCCGCCAGGTTTGGGCACTGAAGCTTTCTTT
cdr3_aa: CASSVAPPGLGTEAFF

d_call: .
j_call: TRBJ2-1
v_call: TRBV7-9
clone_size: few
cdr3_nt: TGTGCCAGCAGCTTGCGGGGGCTGGGGGGGGACAATGAGCAGTTCTTC
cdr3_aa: CASSLRGLGGDNEQFF

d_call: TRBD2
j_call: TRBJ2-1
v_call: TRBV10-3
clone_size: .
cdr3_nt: TGTGCCATCAGTGAGATGGGCCGCGGGGGGAATGAGCAGTTCTTC
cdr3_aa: CAISEMGRGGNEQFF

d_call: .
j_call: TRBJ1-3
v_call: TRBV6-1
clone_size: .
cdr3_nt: TGTGCCAGCAATCCGAGCTCTGGAAACACCATATATTTT
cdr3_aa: CASNPSSGNTIYF

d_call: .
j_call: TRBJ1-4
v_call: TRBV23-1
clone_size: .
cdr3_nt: TGCGCCAGCCAGAAGGCAGGTGAAAAACTGTTTTTT
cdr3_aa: CASQKAGEKLFF

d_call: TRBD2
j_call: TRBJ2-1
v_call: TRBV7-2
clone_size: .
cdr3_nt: TGTGCCAGCAGGCGGGGGGCCGGTAACGTAGCGGGAGGGCCAAATGAGCAGTTCTTC
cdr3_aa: CASRRGAGNVAGGPNEQFF

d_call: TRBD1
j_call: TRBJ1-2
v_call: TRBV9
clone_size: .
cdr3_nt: TGTGCCAGCAGCGTAGGAGGCAGGGGGAGCTATGGCTACACCTTC
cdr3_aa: CASSVGGRGSYGYTF

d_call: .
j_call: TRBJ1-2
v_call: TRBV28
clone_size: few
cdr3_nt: TGTGCCAGCAGTTTATGGCAGTCTAACTATGGCTACACCTTC
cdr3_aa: CASSLWQSNYGYTF

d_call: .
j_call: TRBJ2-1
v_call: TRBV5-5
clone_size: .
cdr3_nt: TGTGCCAGCAGCTTTCGGGGTGCCCAGACGGTCTCCTACAATGAGCAGTTCTTC
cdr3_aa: CASSFRGAQTVSYNEQFF

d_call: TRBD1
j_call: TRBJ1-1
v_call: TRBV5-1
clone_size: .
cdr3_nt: TGCGCCAGCAGCTTACAGGGGGCGGGAGGCACTGAAGCTTTCTTT
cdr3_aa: CASSLQGAGGTEAFF

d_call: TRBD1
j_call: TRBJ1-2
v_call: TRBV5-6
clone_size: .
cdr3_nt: TGTGCCAGCAGCCGAACCCTCGACAGGGGTCCTGGCTACACCTTC
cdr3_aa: CASSRTLDRGPGYTF

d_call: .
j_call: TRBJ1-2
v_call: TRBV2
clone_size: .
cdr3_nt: TGTGCCAGCAGTGATCTGTCCGGAGCTAACTATGGCTACACCTTC
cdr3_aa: CASSDLSGANYGYTF

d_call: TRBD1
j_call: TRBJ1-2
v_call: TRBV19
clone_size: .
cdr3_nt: TGTGCCAGTAGTATAGCGGCGCGAGGGGGCAACTATGGCTACACCTTC
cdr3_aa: CASSIAARGGNYGYTF

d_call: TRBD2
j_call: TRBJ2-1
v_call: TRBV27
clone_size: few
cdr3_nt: TGTGCCAGCAGGGGGACTAGCGGGGGTAAGGATGAGCAGTTCTTC
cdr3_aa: CASRGTSGGKDEQFF

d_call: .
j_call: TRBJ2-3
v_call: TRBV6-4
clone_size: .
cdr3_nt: TGTGCCAGCAGTGTCGGAGGATCTAGCACAGATACGCAGTATTTT
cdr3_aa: CASSVGGSSTDTQYF

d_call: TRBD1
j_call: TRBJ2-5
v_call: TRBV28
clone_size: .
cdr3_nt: TGTGCCAGCAGCCCGAGAAGGGCAGGGGGCTTGGAGACCCAGTACTTC
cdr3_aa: CASSPRRAGGLETQYF

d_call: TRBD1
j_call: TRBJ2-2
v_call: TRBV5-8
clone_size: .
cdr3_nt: TGTGCCAGCAGCCCGATTGACAGGGGGGCGAACACCGGGGAGCTGTTTTTT
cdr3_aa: CASSPIDRGANTGELFF

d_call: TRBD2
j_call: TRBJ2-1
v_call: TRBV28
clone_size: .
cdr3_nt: TGTGCCAGCAGCTCACTAGCGGGAGATCAGTCCTACAATGAGCAGTTCTTC
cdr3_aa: CASSSLAGDQSYNEQFF

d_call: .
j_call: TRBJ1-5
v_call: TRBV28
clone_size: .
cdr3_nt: TGTGCCAGCAGTTTGTCGGGGGATAGCAATCAGCCCCAGCATTTT
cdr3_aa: CASSLSGDSNQPQHF

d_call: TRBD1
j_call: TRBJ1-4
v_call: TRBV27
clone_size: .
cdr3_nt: TGTGCCAGCAGTTTATCCCCCCGACAGGGTGAGACTGAAAAACTGTTTTTT
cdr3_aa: CASSLSPRQGETEKLFF

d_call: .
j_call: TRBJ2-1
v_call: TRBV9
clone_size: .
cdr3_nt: TGTGCCAGCAGCGTAGGGGGGAGGCAGGGAATTGAGCAGTTCTTC
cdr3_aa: CASSVGGRQGIEQFF

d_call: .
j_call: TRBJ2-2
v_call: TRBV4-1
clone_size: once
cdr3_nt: TGCGCCAGCAGCCAAGATTCTTCGGGGGTAAGGGGCACCGGGGAGCTGTTTTTT
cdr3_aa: CASSQDSSGVRGTGELFF

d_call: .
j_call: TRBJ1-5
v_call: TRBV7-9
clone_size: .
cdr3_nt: TGTGCCAGCAGCTTTTTCGCCGGGGAAGGCAATCAGCCCCAGCATTTT
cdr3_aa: CASSFFAGEGNQPQHF

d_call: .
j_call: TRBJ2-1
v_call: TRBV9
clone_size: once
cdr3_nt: TGTGCCAGCAGCGTAGCCGGGAGACTCACCAATGAGCAGTTCTTC
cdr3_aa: CASSVAGRLTNEQFF

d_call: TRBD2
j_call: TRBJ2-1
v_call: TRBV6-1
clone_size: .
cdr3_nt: TGTGCCAGCAGTGAACCGGGACTAGAGGAGTTCTTC
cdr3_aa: CASSEPGLEEFF

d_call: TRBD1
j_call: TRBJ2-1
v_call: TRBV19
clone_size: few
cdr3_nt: TGTGCCAGTAGTTCGGGACAGGGGGTCAATGAGCAGTTCTTC
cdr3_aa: CASSSGQGVNEQFF

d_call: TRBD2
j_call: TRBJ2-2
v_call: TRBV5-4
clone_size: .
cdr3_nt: TGTGCCAGCAGCTTGGCAGTAGCGGGGCACACCGGGGAGCTGTTTTTT
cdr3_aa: CASSLAVAGHTGELFF

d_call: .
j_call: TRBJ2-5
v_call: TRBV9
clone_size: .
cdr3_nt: TGTGCCAGCAGCGTAGCGGGGACACTGCAAGAGACCCAGTACTTC
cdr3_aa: CASSVAGTLQETQYF

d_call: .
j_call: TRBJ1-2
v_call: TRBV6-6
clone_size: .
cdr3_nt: TGTGCCAGCAGTAGGACAGCCACAAACTATGGCTACACCTTC
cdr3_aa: CASSRTATNYGYTF

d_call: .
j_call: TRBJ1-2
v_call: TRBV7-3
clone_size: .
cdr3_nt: TGTGCCAGCAGCTCCCATGCGGGGGCTGGTGGCTACACCTTC
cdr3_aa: CASSSHAGAGGYTF

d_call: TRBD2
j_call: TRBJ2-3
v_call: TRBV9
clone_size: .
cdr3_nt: TGTGCCAGCAGCCCAATGCGGGGGGCGAACACAGATACGCAGTATTTT
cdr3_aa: CASSPMRGANTDTQYF

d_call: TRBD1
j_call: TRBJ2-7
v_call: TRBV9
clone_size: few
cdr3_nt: TGTGCCAGCAGCGTAATTGGACAGGGAGCCGAGCAGTACTTC
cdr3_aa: CASSVIGQGAEQYF